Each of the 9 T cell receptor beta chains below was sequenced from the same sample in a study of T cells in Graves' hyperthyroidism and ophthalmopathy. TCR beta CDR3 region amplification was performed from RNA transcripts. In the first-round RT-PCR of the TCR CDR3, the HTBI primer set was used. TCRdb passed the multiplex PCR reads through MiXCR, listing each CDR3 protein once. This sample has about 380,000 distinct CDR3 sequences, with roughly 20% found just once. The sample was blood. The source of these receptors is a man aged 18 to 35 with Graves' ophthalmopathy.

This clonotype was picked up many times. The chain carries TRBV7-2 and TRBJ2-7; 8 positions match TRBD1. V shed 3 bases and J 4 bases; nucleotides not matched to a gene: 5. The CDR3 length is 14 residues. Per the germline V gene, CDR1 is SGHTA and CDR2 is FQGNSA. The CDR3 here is CASSFPGQEYEQYF. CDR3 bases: TGTGCCAGCAGCTTCCCGGGACAGGAGTACGAGCAGTACTTC.

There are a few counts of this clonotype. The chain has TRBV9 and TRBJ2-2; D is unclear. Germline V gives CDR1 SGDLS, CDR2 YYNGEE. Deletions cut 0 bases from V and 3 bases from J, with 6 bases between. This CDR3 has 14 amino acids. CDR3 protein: CASSVESDTGELFF. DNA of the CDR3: TGTGCCAGCAGCGTAGAATCCGACACCGGGGAGCTGTTTTTT.

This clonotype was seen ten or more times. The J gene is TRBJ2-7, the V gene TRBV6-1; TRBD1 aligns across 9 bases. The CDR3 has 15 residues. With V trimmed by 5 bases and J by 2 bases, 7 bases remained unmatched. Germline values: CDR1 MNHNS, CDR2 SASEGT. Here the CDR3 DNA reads TGTGCCAGCAGTTCGGGACAGGGTAGGGCCTACGAGCAGTACTTC. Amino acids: CASSSGQGRAYEQYF.

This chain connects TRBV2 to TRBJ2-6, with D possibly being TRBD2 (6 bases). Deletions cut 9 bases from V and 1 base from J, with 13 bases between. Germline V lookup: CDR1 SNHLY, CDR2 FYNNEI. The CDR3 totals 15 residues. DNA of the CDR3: TGTGCCAGTCGGGAGCAGGGATCTGGGGCCAACGTCCTGACTTTC. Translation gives CASREQGSGANVLTF.

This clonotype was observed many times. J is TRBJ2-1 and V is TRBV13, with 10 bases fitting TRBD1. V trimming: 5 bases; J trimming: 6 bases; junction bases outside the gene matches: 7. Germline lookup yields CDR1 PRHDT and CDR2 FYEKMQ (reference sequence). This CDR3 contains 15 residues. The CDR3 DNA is TGTGCCAGCAGCCGAGGGACAGGGGTTTCCAATGAGCAGTTCTTC. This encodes CASSRGTGVSNEQFF.

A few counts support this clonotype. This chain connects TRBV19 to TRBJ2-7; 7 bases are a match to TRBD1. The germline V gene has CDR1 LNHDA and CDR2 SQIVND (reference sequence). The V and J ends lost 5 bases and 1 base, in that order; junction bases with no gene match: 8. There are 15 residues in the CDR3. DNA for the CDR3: TGTGCCAGTAGTCCGGGACAGAGAACATCCTACGAGCAGTACTTC. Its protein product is CASSPGQRTSYEQYF.

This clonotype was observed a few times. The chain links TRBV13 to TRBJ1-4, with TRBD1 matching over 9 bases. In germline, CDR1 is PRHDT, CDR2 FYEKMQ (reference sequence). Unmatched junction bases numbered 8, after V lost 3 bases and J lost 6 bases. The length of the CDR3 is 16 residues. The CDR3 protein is CASSFTRQGGDEKLFF. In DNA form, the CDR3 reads TGTGCCAGCAGCTTTACCCGACAGGGGGGCGATGAAAAACTGTTTTTT.

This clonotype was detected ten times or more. CDR3 bases: TGTGCCAGCAGCCCTAACAAGAACACTGAAGCTTTCTTT. This sequence encodes CASSPNKNTEAFF. V usage is TRBV7-9 and J usage is TRBJ1-1; D not certain. V was cut by 5 bases and J by 1 base, with 8 bases left in between. This CDR3 comprises 13 residues. Germline loops: CDR1 SEHNR, CDR2 FQNEAQ (reference sequence).

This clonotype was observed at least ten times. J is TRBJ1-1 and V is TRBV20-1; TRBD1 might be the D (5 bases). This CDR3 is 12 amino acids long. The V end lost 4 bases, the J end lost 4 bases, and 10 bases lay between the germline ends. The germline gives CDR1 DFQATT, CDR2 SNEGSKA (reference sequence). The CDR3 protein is CSAITGGTEAFF. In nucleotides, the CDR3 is TGCAGTGCTATTACGGGGGGCACTGAAGCTTTCTTT.